These T cell receptor beta chains were read from a single sample in a study of T cells in Graves' hyperthyroidism and ophthalmopathy. A single record per CDR3 protein comes from TCRdb applying MiXCR to the multiplex PCR reads. The table records some 530,000 distinct CDR3 sequences, about 20% of them present only once. The sample comprised blood. The origin of the receptors is a woman in her 70s with Graves' ophthalmopathy. The CDR3 runs from the conserved cysteine through the conserved F or W. D genes are given only for firm matches. Size values are once, few and many counts, or a class for expanded clones, and some rows have none.

d_call	v_call	j_call	clone_size	cdr3_nt	cdr3_aa
NA	TRBV6-1	TRBJ1-4	few	TGTGCCAGCAGTGAAGCGCTAGGGTCAACTAATGAAAAACTGTTTTTT	CASSEALGSTNEKLFF
NA	TRBV11-2	TRBJ2-1	many	TGTGCCAGCAGCTTAGATTTGAGCTTAACTGAGCAGTTCTTC	CASSLDLSLTEQFF
NA	TRBV11-2	TRBJ2-7	many	TGTGCCAGCAGCTTAAAGGGCAGAAACAACGAGCAGTACTTC	CASSLKGRNNEQYF
TRBD2	TRBV27	TRBJ2-1	NA	TGTGCCAGCAGGAGGACTAGCGGGAGTTATGAGCAGTTCTTC	CASRRTSGSYEQFF
NA	TRBV18	TRBJ1-1	NA	TGTGCCAGCTCACCTCTAAACCCAGGGGACACTGAAGCTTTCTTT	CASSPLNPGDTEAFF
NA	TRBV6-1	TRBJ1-5	few	TGTGCCAGCAGGCACGGGGGACAGCCCCAGCATTTT	CASRHGGQPQHF
TRBD2	TRBV3-1	TRBJ2-7	NA	TGTGCCAGCAGCCAAGGCCAGCGGGGCGCCTACGAGCAGTACTTC	CASSQGQRGAYEQYF
NA	TRBV7-9	TRBJ1-2	NA	TGTGCCAGCAGCTCAACGGGATTAAGCTATGGCTACACCTTC	CASSSTGLSYGYTF
TRBD2	TRBV2	TRBJ2-1	many	TGTGCCAGCAGGGGGACTAGTGGGTTGGGTGAGCAGTTCTTC	CASRGTSGLGEQFF
NA	TRBV6-1	TRBJ1-1	many	TGTGCCAGCATAGAGACCTTTGGTACTGAAGCTTTCTTT	CASIETFGTEAFF
NA	TRBV3-1	TRBJ1-5	NA	TGTGCCAGCAGCCAAGAGGGGAGCGTTCTGCCCCAGCATTTT	CASSQEGSVLPQHF
NA	TRBV3-1	TRBJ1-1	many	TGTGCCAGCAGCCAGAGGGGTTCTGAAGCTTTCTTT	CASSQRGSEAFF
TRBD2	TRBV9	TRBJ2-3	few	TGTGCCAGCAGCGTAGACCTAGCGGGAGGGTCGACAGATACGCAGTATTTT	CASSVDLAGGSTDTQYF
TRBD1	TRBV30	TRBJ2-7	NA	TGTGCCTGGGCCACAGGGGCCGAGCAGTACTTC	CAWATGAEQYF
TRBD2	TRBV25-1	TRBJ2-5	NA	TGTGCCAGCCGGGGGGTTTTAGAGACCCAGTACTTC	CASRGVLETQYF
TRBD1	TRBV10-3	TRBJ1-2	NA	TGTGCCACCGGGACAGCTAACTATGGCTACACCTTC	CATGTANYGYTF
NA	TRBV28	TRBJ2-3	few	TGTGCCAGCAGTTTACCCCGGGGTAACACAGATACGCAGTATTTT	CASSLPRGNTDTQYF
NA	TRBV6-2/TRBV6-3	TRBJ1-2	NA	TGTGCCAGCACGACGGCTGCCTATGGCTACACCTTC	CASTTAAYGYTF
NA	TRBV4-1	TRBJ2-3	few	TGCGCCAGCAGCCAAAGGTCACCCAGGGAGGTCACAGATACGCAGTATTTT	CASSQRSPREVTDTQYF
TRBD2	TRBV3-1	TRBJ2-7	NA	TGTGCCAGCAGTTCCTGGGGGGGGTACGAGCAGTACTTC	CASSSWGGYEQYF
TRBD2	TRBV7-2	TRBJ2-1	few	TGTGCCAGCAGCTTTACTAGCGCAACTTACAATGAGCAGTTCTTC	CASSFTSATYNEQFF
TRBD2	TRBV12-3/TRBV12-4	TRBJ2-3	few	TGTGCCAGCCGGGGACTAGCGGGAGTAAAAGATACGCAGTATTTT	CASRGLAGVKDTQYF
TRBD2	TRBV7-6	TRBJ2-7	few	TGTGCCAGCAGCTTAGTGGCACTAGCGGGGACCTACGAGCAGTACTTC	CASSLVALAGTYEQYF
TRBD1	TRBV12-3/TRBV12-4	TRBJ2-6	NA	TGTGCCAGCAGCTTAGGACAGGGGGCGCTGAGTACCTCTGGGGCCAACGTCCTGACTTTC	CASSLGQGALSTSGANVLTF
NA	TRBV27	TRBJ2-3	many	TGTGCCAGCAGTAAGGGGATAGGGGATACGCAGTATTTT	CASSKGIGDTQYF
TRBD1	TRBV20-1	TRBJ1-2	NA	TGCAGTGCTTCCGACAGGGGCTATGGCTACACCTTC	CSASDRGYGYTF
NA	TRBV28	TRBJ1-1	many	TGTGCCAGCAGCCCGGGACTGCCGAACACTGAAGCTTTCTTT	CASSPGLPNTEAFF
NA	TRBV20-1	TRBJ1-4	NA	TGCAGTGCCCCGGGACGGGGGAATGAAAAACTGTTTTTT	CSAPGRGNEKLFF
NA	TRBV6-1	TRBJ1-6	few	TGTGCCAGTTGGACAGCCGGGGATTCACCCCTCCACTTT	CASWTAGDSPLHF
NA	TRBV27	TRBJ1-1	NA	TGTGCCCCGACCCCCCCTCGAGGGAACACTGAAGCTTTCTTT	CAPTPPRGNTEAFF
TRBD1	TRBV4-1	TRBJ2-4	NA	TGCGCCAGCAGCCAGGGACAGGGGAGATCCAAAAACATTCAGTACTTC	CASSQGQGRSKNIQYF
NA	TRBV28	TRBJ1-2	few	TGTGCCAGCAGTTCCTTCGGTTCTGGGGGGAACTATGGCTACACCTTC	CASSSFGSGGNYGYTF
NA	TRBV7-9	TRBJ2-1	few	TGTGCCAGCAGCTCCCGAGGTTTTGAGTCCTACAATGAGCAGTTCTTC	CASSSRGFESYNEQFF
TRBD1	TRBV12-3/TRBV12-4	TRBJ2-2	NA	TGTGCCAGCCAAGCGGGACAGGGCGGCACCGGGGAGCTGTTTTTT	CASQAGQGGTGELFF
TRBD1	TRBV3-1	TRBJ2-7	NA	TGTGCCAGCAGCCAAACAGGGGGGCCACCCTACGAGCAGTACTTC	CASSQTGGPPYEQYF
TRBD2	TRBV6-1	TRBJ2-7	NA	TGTGCCAGCAGGGTAGCGGGAGGACCCTACGAGCAGTACTTC	CASRVAGGPYEQYF
NA	TRBV9	TRBJ2-5	few	TGTGCCAGCAGCGTAGGTCAGGGCGGTCAAGAGACCCAGTACTTC	CASSVGQGGQETQYF
TRBD2	TRBV6-1	TRBJ2-1	NA	TGTGCCAGCAAGGCGGGGGAATCCTACAATGAGCAGTTCTTC	CASKAGESYNEQFF
NA	TRBV7-6	TRBJ1-1	NA	TGTGCCAGCAGCCTGGAATTAAAGAAATGGACGGGGAACACTGAAGCTTTCTTT	CASSLELKKWTGNTEAFF
NA	TRBV2	TRBJ1-1	many	TGTGCCAGCAGTGTTGAAGCGACAGGATTCAACACTGAAGCTTTCTTT	CASSVEATGFNTEAFF
TRBD2	TRBV12-5	TRBJ2-3	few	TGTGCTAGTGCCAAACCTGGGGCGGGAGGCCCCGGAGATACGCAGTATTTT	CASAKPGAGGPGDTQYF
NA	TRBV28	TRBJ2-3	NA	TGTGCCAGCAGTGAAGGGGTTCGAACAGATACGCAGTATTTT	CASSEGVRTDTQYF
NA	TRBV4-1	TRBJ1-5	NA	TGCGCCAGCAGCCCCGGGACTTACAATCAGCCCCAGCATTTT	CASSPGTYNQPQHF
TRBD1	TRBV28	TRBJ2-2	many	TGTGCCAGCAGTTTGTCCGACAGGGAGCCCGGGGAGCTGTTTTTT	CASSLSDREPGELFF
NA	TRBV7-2	TRBJ1-5	many	TGTGCCAGCAGCCTTGACCCCCTTTCGATGCCCCAGCATTTT	CASSLDPLSMPQHF
TRBD2	TRBV30	TRBJ2-1	few	TGTGCCTGGACAACGGGAGGGCGGGTGGTGCAGTTCTTC	CAWTTGGRVVQFF
TRBD2	TRBV4-1	TRBJ2-3	NA	TGCGCCAGCAGCCAAGAAGGGGAGGGTTCAGATACGCAGTATTTT	CASSQEGEGSDTQYF
NA	TRBV20-1	TRBJ2-3	NA	TGCAGTGCTAGAGATGGCAACACAGATACGCAGTATTTT	CSARDGNTDTQYF
NA	TRBV7-9	TRBJ1-2	few	TGTGCCAGCAGCGGGGGGCAACATTATGGCTACACCTTC	CASSGGQHYGYTF
NA	TRBV30	TRBJ1-1	NA	TGTGCCTTCGCCGGGGGGACTGAAGCTTTCTTT	CAFAGGTEAFF
NA	TRBV12-5	TRBJ1-2	few	TGTGCTAGTGGTTTGGTAGCCCTTCTTGGGCTCGAGGAGTATGGCTACACCTTC	CASGLVALLGLEEYGYTF
TRBD2	TRBV12-3/TRBV12-4	TRBJ2-7	NA	TGTGCCGGCAGTTTACGGCGCGGGGGAAACGAGCAGTACTTC	CAGSLRRGGNEQYF
NA	TRBV11-2	TRBJ2-7	NA	TGTGCCAGCAGCTTAGTTGTCTACGGGCAGTACTTC	CASSLVVYGQYF
NA	TRBV5-1	TRBJ2-1	NA	TGCGCCAGCAGTCGGACCCCCGTCGCCCATGAGCAGTTCTTC	CASSRTPVAHEQFF
NA	TRBV20-1	TRBJ1-2	few	TGCAGTGCTAGAGATTCCGGGGGTGGCTACACCTTC	CSARDSGGGYTF
TRBD2	TRBV28	TRBJ2-7	NA	TGTGCCAGCAGCTCTCGAGGGAGGGCAACCTACGAGCAGTACTTC	CASSSRGRATYEQYF
NA	TRBV19	TRBJ2-7	NA	TGTGCCAGTAGTACCTCAGGCTCCTGGGTCGAGCAGTACTTC	CASSTSGSWVEQYF
TRBD1	TRBV5-1	TRBJ2-5	NA	TGCGCCAGCAGCCGGACAGGGACAATCCAGTACTTC	CASSRTGTIQYF
NA	TRBV4-2	TRBJ2-1	NA	TGTGCCAGCAGCCCGTACGCCAATGAGCAGTTCTTC	CASSPYANEQFF